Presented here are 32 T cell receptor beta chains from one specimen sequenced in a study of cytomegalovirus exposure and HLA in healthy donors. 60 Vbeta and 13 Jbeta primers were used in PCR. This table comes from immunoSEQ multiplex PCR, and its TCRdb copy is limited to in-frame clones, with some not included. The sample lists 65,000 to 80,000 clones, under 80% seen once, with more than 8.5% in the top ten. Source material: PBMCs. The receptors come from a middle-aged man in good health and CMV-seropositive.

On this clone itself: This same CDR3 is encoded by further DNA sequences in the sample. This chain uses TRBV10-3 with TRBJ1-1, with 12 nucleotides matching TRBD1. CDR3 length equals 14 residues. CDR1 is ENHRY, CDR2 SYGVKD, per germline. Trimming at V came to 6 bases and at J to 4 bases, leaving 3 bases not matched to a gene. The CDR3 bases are TGTGCCATCAGGGGACAGGGGGCAGGCACTGAAGCTTTCTTT. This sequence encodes CAIRGQGAGTEAFF.

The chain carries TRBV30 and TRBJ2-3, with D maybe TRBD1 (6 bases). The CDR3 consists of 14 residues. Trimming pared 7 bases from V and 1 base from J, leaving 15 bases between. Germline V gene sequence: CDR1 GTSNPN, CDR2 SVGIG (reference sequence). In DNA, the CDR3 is TGTGCCTCCCTCCGGAAGGGGGGCACAGATACGCAGTATTTT. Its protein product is CASLRKGGTDTQYF.

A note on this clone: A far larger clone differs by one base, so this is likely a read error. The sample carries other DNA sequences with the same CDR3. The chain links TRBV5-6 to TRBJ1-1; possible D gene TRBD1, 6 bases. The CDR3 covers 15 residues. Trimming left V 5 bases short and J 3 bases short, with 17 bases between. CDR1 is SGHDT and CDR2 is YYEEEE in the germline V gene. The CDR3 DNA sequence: TGTGCCAGCAGAACACGAACAGGGTGGGACACTGAAGCTTTCTTT. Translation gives CASRTRTGWDTEAFF.

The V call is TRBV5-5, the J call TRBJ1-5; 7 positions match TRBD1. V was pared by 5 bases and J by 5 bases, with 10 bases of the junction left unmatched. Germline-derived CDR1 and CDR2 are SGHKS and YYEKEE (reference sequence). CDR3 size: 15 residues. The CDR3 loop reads CASSSRQGPDQPQHF. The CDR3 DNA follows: TGTGCCAGCAGTTCGCGACAGGGACCCGATCAGCCCCAGCATTTT.

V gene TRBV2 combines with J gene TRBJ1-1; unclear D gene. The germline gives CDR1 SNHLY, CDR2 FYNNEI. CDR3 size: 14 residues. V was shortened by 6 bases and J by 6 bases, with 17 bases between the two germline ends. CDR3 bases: TGTGCCAGCAGGACCCCGGGGAACCGACCTGAAGCTTTCTTT. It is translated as CASRTPGNRPEAFF.

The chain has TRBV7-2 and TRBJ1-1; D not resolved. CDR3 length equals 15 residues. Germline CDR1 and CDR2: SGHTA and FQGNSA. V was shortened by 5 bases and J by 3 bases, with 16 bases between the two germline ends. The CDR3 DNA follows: TGTGCCAGCAGCCCAGGAGGGCAGGCCTACACTGAAGCTTTCTTT. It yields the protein CASSPGGQAYTEAFF.

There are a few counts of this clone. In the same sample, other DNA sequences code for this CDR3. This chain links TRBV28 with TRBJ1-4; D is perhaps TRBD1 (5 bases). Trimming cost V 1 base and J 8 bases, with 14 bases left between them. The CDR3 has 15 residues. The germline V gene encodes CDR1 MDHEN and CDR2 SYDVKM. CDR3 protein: CASSLSQGLGEKLFF. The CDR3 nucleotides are TGTGCCAGCAGTTTATCCCAGGGCCTGGGGGAAAAACTGTTTTTT.

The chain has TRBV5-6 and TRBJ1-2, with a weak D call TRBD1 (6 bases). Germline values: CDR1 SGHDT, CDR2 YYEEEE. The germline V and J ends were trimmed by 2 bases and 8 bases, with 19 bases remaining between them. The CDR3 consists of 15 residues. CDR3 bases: TGTGCCAGCAGCTTACCGAAGGGCCAGGGGCACGGCTACACCTTC. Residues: CASSLPKGQGHGYTF.

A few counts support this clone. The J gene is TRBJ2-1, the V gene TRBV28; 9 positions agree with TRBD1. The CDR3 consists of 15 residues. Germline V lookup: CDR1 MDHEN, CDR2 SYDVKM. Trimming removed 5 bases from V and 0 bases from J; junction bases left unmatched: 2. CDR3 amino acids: CASSPQGASYNEQFF. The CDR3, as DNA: TGTGCCAGCAGTCCACAGGGGGCCTCCTACAATGAGCAGTTCTTC.

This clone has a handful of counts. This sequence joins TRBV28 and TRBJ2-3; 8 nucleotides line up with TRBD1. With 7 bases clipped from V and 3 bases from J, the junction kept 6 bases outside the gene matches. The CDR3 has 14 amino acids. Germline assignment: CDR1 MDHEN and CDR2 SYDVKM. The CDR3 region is CASTRTGRTDTQYF. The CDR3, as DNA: TGTGCCAGCACCAGGACAGGGAGGACAGATACGCAGTATTTT.

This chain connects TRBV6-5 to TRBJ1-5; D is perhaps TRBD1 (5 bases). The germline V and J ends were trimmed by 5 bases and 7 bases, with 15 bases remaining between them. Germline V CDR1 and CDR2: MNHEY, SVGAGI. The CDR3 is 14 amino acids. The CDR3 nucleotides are TGTGCCAGCAGTCGGACTCGGGGGGGACAGCCCCAGCATTTT. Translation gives CASSRTRGGQPQHF.

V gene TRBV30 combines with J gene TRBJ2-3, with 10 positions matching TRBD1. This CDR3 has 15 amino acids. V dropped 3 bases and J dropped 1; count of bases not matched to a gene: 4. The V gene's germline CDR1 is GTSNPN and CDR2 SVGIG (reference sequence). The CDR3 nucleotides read TGTGCCTGGAGCGGGGGACAGGGGCGCACAGATACGCAGTATTTT. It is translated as CAWSGGQGRTDTQYF.

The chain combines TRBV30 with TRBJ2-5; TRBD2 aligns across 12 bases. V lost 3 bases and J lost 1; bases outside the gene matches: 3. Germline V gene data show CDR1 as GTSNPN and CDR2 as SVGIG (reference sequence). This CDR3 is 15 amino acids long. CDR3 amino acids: CAWRTSGSRQETQYF. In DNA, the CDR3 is TGTGCCTGGAGGACTAGCGGGAGTCGCCAAGAGACCCAGTACTTC.

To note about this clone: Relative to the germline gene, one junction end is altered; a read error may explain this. The CDR3 coding sequence is TGTGCCAGCAGTCACTCTCGGGTGTCCACTGAAGCTTTCTTT. It yields the protein CASSHSRVSTEAFF. This sequence joins TRBV6-5 and TRBJ1-1; D call uncertain. The V gene's germline CDR1 is MNHEY and CDR2 SVGAGI. The CDR3 totals 14 residues.

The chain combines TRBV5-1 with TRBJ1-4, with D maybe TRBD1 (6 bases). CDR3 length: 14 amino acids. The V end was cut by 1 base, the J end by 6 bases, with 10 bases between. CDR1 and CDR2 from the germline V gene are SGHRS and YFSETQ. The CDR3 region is CASSLRGTYEKLFF. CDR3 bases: TGCGCCAGCAGCTTGAGGGGGACCTATGAAAAACTGTTTTTT.

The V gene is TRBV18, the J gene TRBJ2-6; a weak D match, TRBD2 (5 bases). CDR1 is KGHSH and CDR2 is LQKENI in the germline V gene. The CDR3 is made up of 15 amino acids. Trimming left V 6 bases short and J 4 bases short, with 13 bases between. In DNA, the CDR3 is TGTGCCAGCTCCCTACCCGGAGGAGGGGCCAACGTCCTGACTTTC. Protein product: CASSLPGGGANVLTF.

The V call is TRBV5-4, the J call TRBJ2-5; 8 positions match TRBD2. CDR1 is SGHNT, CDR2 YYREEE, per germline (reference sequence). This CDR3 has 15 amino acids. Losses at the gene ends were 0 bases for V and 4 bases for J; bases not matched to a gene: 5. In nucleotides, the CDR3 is TGTGCCAGCAGCTTGGCGGGAGGGGGGGGAGAGACCCAGTACTTC. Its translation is CASSLAGGGGETQYF.

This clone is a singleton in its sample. The chain's CDR3 is CASSSGGSGNTIYF. The CDR3 DNA sequence: TGTGCCAGCAGCTCGGGTGGCTCTGGAAACACCATATATTTT. This chain uses TRBV7-8 with TRBJ1-3; no firm D call. CDR1 and CDR2 (germline): SGHVS, FQNEAQ. The CDR3 contains 14 residues. Trimming shortened V by 4 bases and J by 0 bases, and 7 bases separated the two germline ends.

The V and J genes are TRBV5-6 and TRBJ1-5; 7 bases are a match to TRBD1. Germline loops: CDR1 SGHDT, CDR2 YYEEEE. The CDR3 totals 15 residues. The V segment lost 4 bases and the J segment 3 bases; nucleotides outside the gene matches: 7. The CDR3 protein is CASSQGQRVNQPQHF. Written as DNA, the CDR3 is TGTGCCAGCAGCCAGGGACAGAGAGTCAATCAGCCCCAGCATTTT.

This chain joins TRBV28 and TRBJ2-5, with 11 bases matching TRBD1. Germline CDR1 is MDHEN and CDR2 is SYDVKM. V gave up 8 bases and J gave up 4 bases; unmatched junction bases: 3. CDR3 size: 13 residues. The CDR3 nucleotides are TGTGCCAGCGGGACAGGGGGTTTAGAGACCCAGTACTTC. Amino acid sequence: CASGTGGLETQYF.

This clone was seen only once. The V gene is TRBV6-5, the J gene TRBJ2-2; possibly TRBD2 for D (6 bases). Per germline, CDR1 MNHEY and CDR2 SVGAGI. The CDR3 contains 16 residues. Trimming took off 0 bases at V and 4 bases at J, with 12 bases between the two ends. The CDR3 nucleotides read TGTGCCAGCAGTTACTCGGGGGGACCCCTCACCGGGGAGCTGTTTTTT. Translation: CASSYSGGPLTGELFF.

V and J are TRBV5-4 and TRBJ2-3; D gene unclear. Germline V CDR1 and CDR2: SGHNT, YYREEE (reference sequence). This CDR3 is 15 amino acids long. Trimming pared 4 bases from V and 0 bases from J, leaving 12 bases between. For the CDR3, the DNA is TGTGCCAGCAGCCCTACCCAGACTAGCACAGATACGCAGTATTTT. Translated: CASSPTQTSTDTQYF.

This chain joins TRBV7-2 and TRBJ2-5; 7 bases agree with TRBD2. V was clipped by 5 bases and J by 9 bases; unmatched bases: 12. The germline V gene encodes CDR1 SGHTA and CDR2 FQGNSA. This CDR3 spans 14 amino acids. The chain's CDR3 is CASSLSRPSGAQYF. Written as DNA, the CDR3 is TGTGCCAGCAGCCTATCGCGCCCTAGCGGTGCCCAGTACTTC.

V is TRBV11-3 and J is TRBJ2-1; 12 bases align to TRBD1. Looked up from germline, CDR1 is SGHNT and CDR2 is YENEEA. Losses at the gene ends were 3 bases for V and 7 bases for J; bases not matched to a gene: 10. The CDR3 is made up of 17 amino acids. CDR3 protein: CASSFRSGTGGLNEQFF. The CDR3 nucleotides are TGTGCCAGCAGCTTTAGGTCCGGGACAGGGGGCTTAAATGAGCAGTTCTTC.

The CDR3 nucleotides read TGCGCCAGCAGCCAAGCTCCGGTGGGGGGGTCGAGGAATTCACCCCTCCACTTT. Translating gives CASSQAPVGGSRNSPLHF. This sequence joins TRBV4-3 and TRBJ1-6; a possible D gene is TRBD1 (5 bases). Per germline, CDR1 LGHNA and CDR2 YSLEER. CDR3 length: 18 amino acids. V was clipped by 1 base and J by 7 bases, with 20 bases between them.

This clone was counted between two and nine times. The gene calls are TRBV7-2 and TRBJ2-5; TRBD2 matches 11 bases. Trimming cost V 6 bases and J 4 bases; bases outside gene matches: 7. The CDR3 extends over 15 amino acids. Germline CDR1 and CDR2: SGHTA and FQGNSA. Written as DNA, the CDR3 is TGTGCCAGCAGAGATAGCGGGGGGGCTTTAGAGACCCAGTACTTC. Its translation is CASRDSGGALETQYF.

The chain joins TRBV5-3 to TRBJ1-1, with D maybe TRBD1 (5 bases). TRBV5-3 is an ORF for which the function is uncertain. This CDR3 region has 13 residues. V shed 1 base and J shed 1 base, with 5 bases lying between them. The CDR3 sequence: CARSLQGNTEAFF. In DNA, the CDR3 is TGTGCCAGAAGCTTGCAGGGGAACACTGAAGCTTTCTTT.

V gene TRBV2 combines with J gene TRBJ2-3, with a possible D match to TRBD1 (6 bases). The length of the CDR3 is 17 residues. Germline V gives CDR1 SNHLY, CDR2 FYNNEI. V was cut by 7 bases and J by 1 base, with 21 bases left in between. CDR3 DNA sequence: TGTGCCAGCACCCGAATCCCTGGGACACCTCGCACAGATACGCAGTATTTT. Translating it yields CASTRIPGTPRTDTQYF.

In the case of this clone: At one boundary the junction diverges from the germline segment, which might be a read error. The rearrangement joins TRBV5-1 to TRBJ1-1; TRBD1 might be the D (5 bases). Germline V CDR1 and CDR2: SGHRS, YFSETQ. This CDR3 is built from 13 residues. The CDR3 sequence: CASSRNRNTEASF. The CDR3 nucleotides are TGCGCCAGCAGCAGGAACAGGAACACTGAAGCTTCCTTT.

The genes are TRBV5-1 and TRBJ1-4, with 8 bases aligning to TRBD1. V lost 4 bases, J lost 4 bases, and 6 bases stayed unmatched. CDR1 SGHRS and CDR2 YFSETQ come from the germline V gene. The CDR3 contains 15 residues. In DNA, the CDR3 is TGCGCCAGCAGCGCGGGGGACAGGATTAATGAAAAACTGTTTTTT. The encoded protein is CASSAGDRINEKLFF.

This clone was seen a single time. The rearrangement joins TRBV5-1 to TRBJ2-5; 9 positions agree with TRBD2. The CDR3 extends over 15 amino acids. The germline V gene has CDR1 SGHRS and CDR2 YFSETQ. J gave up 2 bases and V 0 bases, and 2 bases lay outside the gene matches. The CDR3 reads CASSLVLAGQETQYF. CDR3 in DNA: TGCGCCAGCAGCTTGGTCCTAGCGGGGCAAGAGACCCAGTACTTC. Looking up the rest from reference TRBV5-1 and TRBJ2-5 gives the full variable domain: KAGVTQTPRYLIKTRGQQVTLSCSPISGHRSVSWYQQTPGQGLQFLFEYFSETQRNKGNFPGRFSGRQFSNSRSEMNVSTLELGDSALYLCASSLVLAGQETQYFGPGTRLLVL.

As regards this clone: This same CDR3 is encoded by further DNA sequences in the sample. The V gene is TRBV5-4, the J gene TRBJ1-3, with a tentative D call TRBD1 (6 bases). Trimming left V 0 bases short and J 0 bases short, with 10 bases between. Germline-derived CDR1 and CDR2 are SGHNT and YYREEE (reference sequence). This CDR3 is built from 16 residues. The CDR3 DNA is TGTGCCAGCAGCTTGGGACAGGCTTTCTCTGGAAACACCATATATTTT. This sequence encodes CASSLGQAFSGNTIYF. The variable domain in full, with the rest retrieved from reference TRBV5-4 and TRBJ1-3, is ETGVTQSPTHLIKTRGQQVTLRCSSQSGHNTVSWYQQALGQGPQFIFQYYREEENGRGNFPPRFSGLQFPNYSSELNVNALELDDSALYLCASSLGQAFSGNTIYFGEGSWLTVV.